This note documents a single TCR beta chain sequence. This clonotype was observed a handful of times. What this receptor recognizes is not known. No base quality information exists; no much larger clone differs at one position. Libraries were made using 5' RACE. TCRdb lists the instrument as Illumina HiSeq 2500. The second PCR ran for about 7 to 11 cycles and used a J-beta primer mix along with a sample-barcoded 5' primer. Each TCR beta cDNA molecule received a unique molecular identifier from a template-switch 5' adaptor carrying 12 random nucleotides. Each sample yielded at least 2.5 million CDR3-containing paired-end reads. The Mint cDNA synthesis kit, primed by a TRBC-specific oligonucleotide, was used to synthesize first-strand cDNA from all RNA. Following uracil-DNA glycosylase treatment, all cDNA underwent a first 18-cycle PCR with the universal primers M1SS and BC2_uni_R. From the authors' description of their analysis: Normalization of each sample was performed by random selection of 1 million high-quality reads, each carrying a distinct molecular identifier. Instead of being binned into consensus sequences, reads that shared molecular identifiers were thrown out. MiTCR, with a Q25 quality threshold and the strictest error-elimination algorithm, was used for CDR3 identification, clonotype clustering and error correction. A nonparametric unseen species model using Euler transformation provided a lower-bound estimate of total TCR beta diversity. In TCRdb, the public reads were trimmed at Q25 with fastp and aligned with MiXCR, with productive beta chains retained. Entries that share a CDR3 protein sequence are merged under the most common genes and DNA. None of the V and J calls come from the authors' own analysis; TCRdb made them. The sample data list more than 650,000 distinct CDR3 sequences, and under 30% of these were observed just once. The biggest ten clones account for 2.5% to 3.5% of the sample.

V is shortened by 1 base, J by 0 bases, and the region joining them spans 18 bases. The CDR3 runs 17 residues from the cysteine to the phenylalanine. The DNA shown is the 51-base CDR3, in frame from base 1. CDR1 and CDR2 are drawn from the germline V gene: SQVTM, ANQGSEA. The data belong to a study of blood T cells in healthy people across ages (dated by TCRdb to between 2015 and 2016). At the level of the whole study: In model experiments, template switching captured roughly one uniquely barcoded TCR beta cDNA molecule for every two T cells. Age-related changes in TCR beta repertoire diversity were measured in the study by deep sequencing normalized with unique cDNA molecular identifiers. Donors were grouped into four age groups: young (average roughly 17 years), middle-aged (roughly 38), aged (about 59) and long-lived (roughly 80). The study analyzed two additional independent replicas of 1 million unique cDNA reads from the same blood draw for two donors, one aged 18 to 30 and one aged 80 or older.

What the authors observed across the whole study: The percentage of naive T cells measured by flow cytometry correlated strongly with observed TCR beta diversity. Because the CMV infection status of the donors was unknown, age-related changes in expanded clonotypes may potentially have been confounded. Bulk unsorted PBMC profiling prevented conclusive comparison of naive and antigen-experienced compartments. The long-lived group showed more naive CD4+ T cells, fewer expanded clones and increased TCR diversity than the aged group, suggesting age selection. Estimates of total diversity from one million sequenced T cells were regarded as lower bounds and underestimates. Observed TCR beta diversity per million T cells fell roughly linearly with age, and a significant reduction was already apparent by age around 39.

The approximately 39 donors, aged roughly 6 to 95 years, were systemically healthy Caucasian individuals from Russia. Each donor gave around 9.8 milliliters of peripheral blood, collected into EDTA-treated Vacutainer tubes. Ficoll-Paque density-gradient centrifugation was used to isolate PBMCs, with at least 6.5 million per sample. Total RNA, at least 5 micrograms per sample, was extracted from PBMCs with Trizol reagent. For every donor, flow cytometry on a PBMC aliquot measured the percentage of naive CD45RAhigh/CD27high T cells. The same specimen was also included in a second study, on T cells of mothers and their children. That second report states: The donors were nine systemically healthy Caucasian individuals, made up of three mothers and their six children. cDNA synthesis used all of the extracted RNA, with approximately 1.4 ug of RNA in each 15 ul reaction. In the second PCR, sample barcodes and 2-4 random nucleotides were introduced via the M1S primer. Over 9.5 million TCR beta CDR3 reads were obtained for each mother, and around 2.7 million reads were obtained for each child. Thymic selection similarly shapes TCR recombination output in related and unrelated pairs, with minor effect from inherited differences. Normalized repertoire overlap in related mother-child pairs was always slightly higher than in unrelated mother-child pairs, but the difference was never significant. No persistent microchimeric T cell clones were detected, at a sensitivity of 80 to 100 clones per million clonotypes. The study used deep NGS to compare TCR beta repertoires of mothers and children, seeking features distinguishing related mother-child pairs from unrelated individuals. The mean age was about 40 +/- 4 years for the mothers and roughly 10 +/- 4 years for the children. After adapter ligation was performed with NEBNext reagents, the libraries were sequenced on an Illumina HiSeq 2000 with 100+100 nt paired-end reads. To prevent cross-contamination, the mother and child libraries were prepared one month apart and sequenced in separate runs. For each donor, between roughly 500,000 and 2,200,000 distinct TCR beta clonotypes were identified. Naive TCR beta clonotypes were estimated from low-frequency clonotypes matched to each donor's FACS-determined naive share, without sorting.

The origin of this receptor is a boy aged 5-17 years in good health. The sequenced material came from blood. The chain links TRBV29-1 with TRBJ2-5; the D gene is unclear. The nucleotide sequence is given as TGCAGCGTTGAAGCGATAGTAGTCCAAGCAGACCAAGAGACCCAGTACTTC. It translates as CSVEAIVVQADQETQYF.